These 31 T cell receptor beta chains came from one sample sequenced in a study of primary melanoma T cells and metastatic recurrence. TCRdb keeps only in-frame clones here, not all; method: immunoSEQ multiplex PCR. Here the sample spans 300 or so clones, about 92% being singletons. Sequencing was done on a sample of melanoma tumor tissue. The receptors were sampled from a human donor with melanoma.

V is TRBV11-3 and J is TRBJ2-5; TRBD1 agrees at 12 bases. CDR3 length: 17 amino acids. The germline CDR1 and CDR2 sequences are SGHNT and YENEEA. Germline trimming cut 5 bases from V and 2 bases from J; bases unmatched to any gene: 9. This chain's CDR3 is CASSPGTGGGWQETQYF. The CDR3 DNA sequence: TGTGCCAGCAGCCCCGGGACAGGGGGCGGATGGCAAGAGACCCAGTACTTC.

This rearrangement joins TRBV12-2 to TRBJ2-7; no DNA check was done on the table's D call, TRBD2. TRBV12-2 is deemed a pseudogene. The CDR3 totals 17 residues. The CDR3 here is CASRLEGMAGKGYEQYF. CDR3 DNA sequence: TGTGCAAGTCGCTTAGAAGGTATGGCGGGGAAGGGCTACGAGCAGTACTTC.

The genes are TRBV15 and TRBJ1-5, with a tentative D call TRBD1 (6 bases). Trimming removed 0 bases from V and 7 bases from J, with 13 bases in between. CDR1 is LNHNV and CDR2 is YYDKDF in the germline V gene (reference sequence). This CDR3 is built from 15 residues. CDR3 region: CATSRDSRTGQPQHF. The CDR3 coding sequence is TGTGCCACCAGCAGAGATTCACGAACAGGGCAGCCCCAGCATTTT.

The CDR3 protein is CASNKGMNTEAFF. CDR3 nucleotides: TGTGCCAGCAATAAAGGTATGAACACTGAAGCTTTCTTT. The rearrangement links TRBV9 to TRBJ1-1; D uncertain. Germline V gene lookup returns CDR1 SGDLS and CDR2 YYNGEE. The V and J ends lost 6 bases and 0 bases respectively, with 9 bases between them. The CDR3 is made up of 13 amino acids.

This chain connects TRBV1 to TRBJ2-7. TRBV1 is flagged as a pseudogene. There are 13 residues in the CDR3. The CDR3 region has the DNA TGCGCCAGCAGCCCGGGCCGCTCCTACGAGCAGTACTTC. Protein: CASSPGRSYEQYF.

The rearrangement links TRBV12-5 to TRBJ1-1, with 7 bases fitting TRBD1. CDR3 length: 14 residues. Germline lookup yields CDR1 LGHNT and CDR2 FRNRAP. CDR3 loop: CASCCGTVGTEAFF. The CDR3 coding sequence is TGTGCCAGCTGTTGCGGGACAGTGGGCACTGAAGCTTTCTTT.

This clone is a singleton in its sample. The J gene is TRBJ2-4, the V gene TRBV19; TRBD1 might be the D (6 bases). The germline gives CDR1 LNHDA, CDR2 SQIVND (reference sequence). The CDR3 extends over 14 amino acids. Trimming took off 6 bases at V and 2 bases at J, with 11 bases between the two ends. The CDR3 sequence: CASSSGDSKNIQYF. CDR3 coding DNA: TGTGCCAGTAGCTCAGGGGATTCCAAAAACATTCAGTACTTC.

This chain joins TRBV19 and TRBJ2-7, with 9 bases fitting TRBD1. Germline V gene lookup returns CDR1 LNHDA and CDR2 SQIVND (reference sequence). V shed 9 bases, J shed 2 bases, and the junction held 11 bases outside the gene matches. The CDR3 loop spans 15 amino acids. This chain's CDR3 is CASPSHRDRAYEQYF. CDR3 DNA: TGTGCCAGCCCTTCCCACCGGGACAGGGCCTACGAGCAGTACTTC.

CDR3: CASSYTEGFGNTGELFF. DNA for the CDR3: TGTGCCAGCAGTTATACAGAGGGTTTCGGGAACACCGGGGAGCTGTTTTTT. This sequence joins TRBV6-8 and TRBJ2-2; the D gene is possibly TRBD2 (5 bases). This CDR3 is built from 17 residues. Germline V gives CDR1 MNHGY, CDR2 SAAAGT. V gave up 3 bases and J gave up 1 base, with 15 bases separating them.

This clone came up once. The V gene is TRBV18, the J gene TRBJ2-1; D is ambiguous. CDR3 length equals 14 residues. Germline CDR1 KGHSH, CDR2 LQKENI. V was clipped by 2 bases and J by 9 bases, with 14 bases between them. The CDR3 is CASSPFDGGGEQFF. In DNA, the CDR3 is TGTGCCAGCTCACCATTTGACGGCGGTGGTGAGCAGTTCTTC.

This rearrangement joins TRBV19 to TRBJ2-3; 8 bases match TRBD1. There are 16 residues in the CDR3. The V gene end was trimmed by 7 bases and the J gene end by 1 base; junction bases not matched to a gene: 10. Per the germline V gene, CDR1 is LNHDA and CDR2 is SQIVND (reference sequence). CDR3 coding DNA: TGTGCCAGTACCCCAGGGGGCAACTTCGGCACAGATACGCAGTATTTT. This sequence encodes CASTPGGNFGTDTQYF.

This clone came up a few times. In nucleotides, the CDR3 is TGTGCCAGCATGGGACAGGGGGCATTGTTGAACACTGAAGCTTTCTTT. This encodes CASMGQGALLNTEAFF. The gene calls are TRBV11-3 and TRBJ1-1, with TRBD1 matching 12 bases. The CDR3 runs to 16 residues. J gave up 0 bases and V 7 bases, and 6 bases lay outside the gene matches. Germline assignment: CDR1 SGHNT and CDR2 YENEEA.

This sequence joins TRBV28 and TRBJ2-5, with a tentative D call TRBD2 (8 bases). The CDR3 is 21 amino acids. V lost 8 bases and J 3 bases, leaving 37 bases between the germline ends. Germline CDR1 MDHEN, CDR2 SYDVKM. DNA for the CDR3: TGTGCCAGCCCCCCTTGGGTCGACAGGGTCAGCGGGAGAGAGGATAAAGAGACCCAGTACTTC. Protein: CASPPWVDRVSGREDKETQYF.

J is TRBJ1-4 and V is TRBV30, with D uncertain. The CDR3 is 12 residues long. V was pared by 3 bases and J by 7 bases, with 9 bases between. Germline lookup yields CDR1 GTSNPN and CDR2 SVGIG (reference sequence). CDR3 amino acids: CAWRGLIEKLFF. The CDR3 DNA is TGTGCCTGGAGAGGACTTATTGAAAAACTGTTTTTT.

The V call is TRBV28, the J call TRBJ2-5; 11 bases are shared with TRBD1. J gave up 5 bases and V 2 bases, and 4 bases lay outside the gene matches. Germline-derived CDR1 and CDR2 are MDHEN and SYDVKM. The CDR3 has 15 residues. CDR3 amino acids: CASSLMGTGGETQYF. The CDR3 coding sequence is TGTGCCAGCAGTTTAATGGGGACAGGGGGGGAGACCCAGTACTTC. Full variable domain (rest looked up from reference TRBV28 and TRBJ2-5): DVKVTQSSRYLVKRTGEKVFLECVQDMDHENMFWYRQDPGLGLRLIYFSYDVKMKEKGDIPEGYSVSREKKERFSLILESASTNQTSMYLCASSLMGTGGETQYFGPGTRLLVL.

The CDR3 sequence is CASSSFGGAINEQFF. CDR3 coding DNA: TGTGCCAGCAGTTCATTCGGGGGAGCCATCAATGAGCAGTTCTTC. V gene TRBV6-8 combines with J gene TRBJ2-1, with TRBD2 as a possible D gene (6 bases). Germline V gives CDR1 MNHGY, CDR2 SAAAGT. Trimming took off 4 bases at V and 6 bases at J, with 16 bases between the two ends. The CDR3 has 15 residues.

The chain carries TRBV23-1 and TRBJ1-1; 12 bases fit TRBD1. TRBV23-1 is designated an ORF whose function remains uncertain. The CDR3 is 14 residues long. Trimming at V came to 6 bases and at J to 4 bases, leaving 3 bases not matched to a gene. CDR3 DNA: TGCGCCAGCAGCGGGACAGGGGGCGCCACTGAAGCTTTCTTT. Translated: CASSGTGGATEAFF.

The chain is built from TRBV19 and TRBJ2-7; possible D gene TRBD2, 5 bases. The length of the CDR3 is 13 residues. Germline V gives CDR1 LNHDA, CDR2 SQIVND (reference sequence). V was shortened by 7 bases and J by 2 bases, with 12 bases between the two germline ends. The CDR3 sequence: CASKGAGTYEQYF. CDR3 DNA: TGTGCCAGTAAGGGCGCCGGGACCTACGAGCAGTACTTC.

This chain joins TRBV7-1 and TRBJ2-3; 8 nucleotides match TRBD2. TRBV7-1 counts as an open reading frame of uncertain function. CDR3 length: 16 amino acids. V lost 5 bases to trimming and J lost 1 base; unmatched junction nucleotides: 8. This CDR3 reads CASSPSGSYRTDTQYF. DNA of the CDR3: TGTGCCAGCAGCCCGAGCGGGAGCTACCGCACAGATACGCAGTATTTT.

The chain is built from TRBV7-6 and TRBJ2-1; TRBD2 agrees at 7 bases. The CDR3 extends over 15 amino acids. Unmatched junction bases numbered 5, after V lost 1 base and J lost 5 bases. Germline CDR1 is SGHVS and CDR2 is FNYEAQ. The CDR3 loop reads CASSLGLAANNEQFF. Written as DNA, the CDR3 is TGTGCCAGCAGCTTAGGTCTAGCGGCGAACAATGAGCAGTTCTTC.

CDR3 loop: CATSRERGAGYGYTF. The CDR3 DNA sequence: TGTGCCACCAGCAGAGAGAGGGGGGCGGGCTATGGCTACACCTTC. V is TRBV15 and J is TRBJ1-2, with D possibly TRBD1 on 6 matching bases. This CDR3 has 15 amino acids. V dropped 0 bases and J dropped 4 bases, with 12 bases sitting between them. Germline CDR1 and CDR2: LNHNV and YYDKDF (reference sequence). Together with reference TRBV15 and TRBJ1-2, the CDR3 gives the full variable domain: DAMVIQNPRYQVTQFGKPVTLSCSQTLNHNVMYWYQQKSSQAPKLLFHYYDKDFNNEADTPDNFQSRRPNTSFCFLDIRSPGLGDTAMYLCATSRERGAGYGYTFGSGTRLTVV.

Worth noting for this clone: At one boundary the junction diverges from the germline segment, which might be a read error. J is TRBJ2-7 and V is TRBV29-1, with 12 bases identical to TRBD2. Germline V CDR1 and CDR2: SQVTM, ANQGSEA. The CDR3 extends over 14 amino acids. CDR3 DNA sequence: TGCAGCGTTGATGGGCTAGCGGGAGGGAGCGAGCAATACTTC. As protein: CSVDGLAGGSEQYF.

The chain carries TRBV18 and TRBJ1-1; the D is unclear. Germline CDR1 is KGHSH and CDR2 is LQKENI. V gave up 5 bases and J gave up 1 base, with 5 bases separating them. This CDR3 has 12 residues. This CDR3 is CASSWTNTEAFF. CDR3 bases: TGTGCCAGCTCATGGACGAACACTGAAGCTTTCTTT.

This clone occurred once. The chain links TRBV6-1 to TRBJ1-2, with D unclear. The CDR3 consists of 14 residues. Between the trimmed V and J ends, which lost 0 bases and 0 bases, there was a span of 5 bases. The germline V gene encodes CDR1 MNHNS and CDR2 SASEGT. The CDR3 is CASSEAGTNYGYTF. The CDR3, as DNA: TGTGCCAGCAGTGAAGCCGGGACTAACTATGGCTACACCTTC.

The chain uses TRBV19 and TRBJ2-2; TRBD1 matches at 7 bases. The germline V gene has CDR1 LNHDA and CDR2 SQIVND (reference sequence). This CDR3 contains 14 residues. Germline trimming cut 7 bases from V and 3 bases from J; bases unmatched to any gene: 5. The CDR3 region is CASMLTGYTGELFF. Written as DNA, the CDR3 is TGTGCCAGTATGTTGACAGGGTACACCGGGGAGCTGTTTTTT.

CDR3 amino acids: CASSLYRGENTEAFF. CDR3 nucleotide sequence: TGTGCCAGCAGCTTATACAGGGGGGAAAACACTGAAGCTTTCTTT. The J gene is TRBJ1-1, the V gene TRBV7-5; the D call TRBD1 from the table was never checked on the DNA. TRBV7-5 is designated a pseudogene. This CDR3 has 15 amino acids.

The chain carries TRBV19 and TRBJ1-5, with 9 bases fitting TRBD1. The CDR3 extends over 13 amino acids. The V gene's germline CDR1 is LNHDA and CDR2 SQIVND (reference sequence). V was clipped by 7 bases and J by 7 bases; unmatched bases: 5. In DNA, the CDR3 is TGTGCCAGTAACGGACAGGGGAAACAGCCCCAGCATTTT. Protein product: CASNGQGKQPQHF.

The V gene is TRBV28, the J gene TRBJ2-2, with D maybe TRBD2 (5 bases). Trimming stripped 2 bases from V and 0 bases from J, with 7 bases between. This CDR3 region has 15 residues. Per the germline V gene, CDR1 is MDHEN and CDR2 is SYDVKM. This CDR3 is CASSLSGSNTGELFF. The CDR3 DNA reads TGTGCCAGCAGTTTAAGCGGTTCGAACACCGGGGAGCTGTTTTTT.

The CDR3 reads CASSLIGSGPSTDTQYF. The CDR3 region has the DNA TGTGCCAGCAGCTTAATCGGAAGCGGCCCTAGCACAGATACGCAGTATTTT. The chain recombines TRBV7-5 with TRBJ2-3; the D call of TRBD2 is as the table states it, not checked on the DNA. TRBV7-5 is labeled a pseudogene. The CDR3 has 17 amino acids.

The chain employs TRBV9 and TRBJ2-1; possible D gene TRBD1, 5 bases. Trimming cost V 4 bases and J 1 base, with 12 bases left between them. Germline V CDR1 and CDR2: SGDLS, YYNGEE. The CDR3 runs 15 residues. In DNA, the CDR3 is TGTGCCAGCAGCCTTAGAAGGGGATCCTACAATGAGCAGTTCTTC. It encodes CASSLRRGSYNEQFF.

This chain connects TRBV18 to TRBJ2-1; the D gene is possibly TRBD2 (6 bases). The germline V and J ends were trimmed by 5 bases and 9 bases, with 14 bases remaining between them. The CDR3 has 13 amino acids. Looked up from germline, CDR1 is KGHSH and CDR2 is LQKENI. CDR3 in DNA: TGTGCCAGCTCAGCTCGACTAGTTCTTGAGCAGTTCTTC. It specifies CASSARLVLEQFF.